The sequence of this TCR beta chain was determined in a study of blood T cells in healthy people across ages. Findings and limits, study-wide: Higher diversity, along with more naive CD4+ cells, distinguished long-lived donors from aged donors. Roughly linear age-related decline in beta diversity appeared, significant by age about 40.

Germline V gene lookup returns CDR1 DFQATT and CDR2 SNEGSKA (reference sequence). The CDR3 extends over 14 amino acids. The total RNA that was extracted per sample amounted to at least 5 micrograms. About this clonotype itself: Its antigen remains unknown. One end of the junction varies from germline; a read error may be responsible.

A second PCR, run for roughly 7 to 11 cycles, used a sample-barcoded 5' primer plus a J-beta primer mix. The yield of each sample was at least 2.5 million CDR3-containing paired-end reads. TCRdb called the 5' RACE reads again in MiXCR, with one record for every CDR3 protein. The sample includes roughly 1.7 million distinct CDR3 sequences, roughly 30% of them seen just once. The clonotype originates from a young woman in good health. The chain combines TRBV20-1 with TRBJ1-4; D is uncertain. Material for sequencing was blood. CDR3 bases: TGCAGTGCTCCTATAGGGTGGCGAAATGAAAAACGGTTTTTT. It codes for CSAPIGWRNEKRFF.